These T cell receptor beta chains were read from a single sample in a study of shared clonotypes between healthy human individuals. The method was immunoSEQ multiplex PCR; TCRdb's version includes in-frame clones alone and lacks a portion of them. Among about 2.1 million clones listed, roughly 91% were seen once. Sequencing input: naive CD8+ T cells from PBMCs. All receptors come from a man aged 18 to 30 in good health. Some clones in this sample may be carry-over from other donors' samples. Each CDR3 is given with its conserved first and last residue. Each record gives: J gene, V gene, clone size, D gene, CDR3 DNA, CDR3 protein. The D gene is left open where the match is weak. Clone size appears in some rows only: once, few, many, or a class for an expanded clone.

>TRBJ1-4|TRBV15|NA|NA
TGTGCCACCAGCAGAGATCTTATCAGAGTTAATGAAAAACTGTTTTTT
CATSRDLIRVNEKLFF
>TRBJ2-7|TRBV9|NA|TRBD1
TGTGCCAGCAGCTCCCGGGACAGGGCCCACGAGCAGTACTTC
CASSSRDRAHEQYF
>TRBJ1-2|TRBV27|NA|NA
TGTGCCACCCTAGCCCTCTATGGCTACACCTTC
CATLALYGYTF
>TRBJ2-5|TRBV4-1|NA|TRBD2
TGCGCCAGCAGCCACCCGGGACTAGCGGGAAGAGAGACCCAGTACTTC
CASSHPGLAGRETQYF
>TRBJ2-1|TRBV19|NA|NA
TGTGCCAGCAACCTCGGAGGCAATGAGCAGTTCTTC
CASNLGGNEQFF
>TRBJ2-7|TRBV14|NA|TRBD2
TGTGCCAGCAGCCAACTGAGCGGGATCTACGAGCAGTACTTC
CASSQLSGIYEQYF
>TRBJ2-7|TRBV27|NA|TRBD2
TGTGCCAGCAGTTTAACCCCGGGACTAGACTACGAGCAGTACTTC
CASSLTPGLDYEQYF
>TRBJ2-1|TRBV29-1|NA|TRBD2
TGCAGCGTTGAAGATCGGGGGGGGTTACCCTACAATGAGCAGTTCTTC
CSVEDRGGLPYNEQFF
>TRBJ2-7|TRBV7-2|NA|NA
TGTGCCAGCAGCCTCGATCATACTGACTCCTACGAGCAGTACTTC
CASSLDHTDSYEQYF
>TRBJ2-7|TRBV6-5|once|NA
TGTGCCAGCAGGCAGGTCTCCCATTTGGAGCAGTACTTC
CASRQVSHLEQYF
>TRBJ2-2|TRBV5-1|NA|NA
TGCGCCAGCAGCTTAGAGCGCAGGGTCGCCGGGGAGCTGTTTTTT
CASSLERRVAGELFF
>TRBJ1-4|TRBV27|NA|NA
TGTGCCAGCAGTAACACTGATAAAAAACTGTTTTTT
CASSNTDKKLFF
>TRBJ2-5|TRBV2|NA|NA
TGTGCCAGCAAGGGGGGGTTTCAAGAGACCCAGTACTTC
CASKGGFQETQYF
>TRBJ1-1|TRBV19|once|TRBD1
TGTGCCAGTAGTGGACAGGGGTTTGAGGAAGCTTTCTTT
CASSGQGFEEAFF
>TRBJ2-7|TRBV7-9|NA|TRBD1
TGTGCCAGCGAGGGGGCGAGTTCCTACGAGCAGTACTTC
CASEGASSYEQYF
>TRBJ1-2|TRBV13|NA|TRBD1
TGTGCCAGCAGCTTAAGCAGCACGGCAGGGGGCATCTATGGCTACACCTTC
CASSLSSTAGGIYGYTF
>TRBJ2-7|TRBV7-8|NA|NA
TGTGCCAGCAGCTTAATTCTAGCTTCCGAGCAGTACTTC
CASSLILASEQYF
>TRBJ2-5|TRBV7-9|NA|TRBD2
TGTGCCAGCAGCACGGGAGGGAAAGGGGAGACCCAGTACTTC
CASSTGGKGETQYF
>TRBJ1-5|TRBV18|NA|TRBD1
TGTGCCAGCTCACCGGACAGGGAGGATCAGCCCCAGCATTTT
CASSPDREDQPQHF
>TRBJ2-7|TRBV5-4|NA|NA
TGTGCCAGCAGCCCAGGGGAAAGGGGTTATAACGAGCAGTACTTC
CASSPGERGYNEQYF
>TRBJ2-5|TRBV7-9|NA|NA
TGTGCCAGCAGCCCAAGGGTAGGCGGGGAGACCCAGTACTTC
CASSPRVGGETQYF
>TRBJ1-1|TRBV7-9|NA|NA
TGTGCCAGCAGCATCGGGCCAGGCGACACTGAAGCTTTCTTT
CASSIGPGDTEAFF
>TRBJ2-7|TRBV29-1|NA|NA
TGCAGCGCCATCTCCCCTACGAGCTACGAGCAGTACTTC
CSAISPTSYEQYF
>TRBJ2-7|TRBV2|NA|NA
TGTGCCAGCAGTGAAGCGGGCAGGGGATACGAGCAGTACTTC
CASSEAGRGYEQYF
>TRBJ2-1|TRBV5-1|NA|TRBD2
TGCGCCAGCAGCCCTAAGACTAGCGGGTACTTCTCCTACAATGAGCAGTTCTTC
CASSPKTSGYFSYNEQFF
>TRBJ2-3|TRBV28|NA|NA
TGTGCCAGCAGCCCCGGTAGGGGCACAGATACGCAGTATTTT
CASSPGRGTDTQYF
>TRBJ2-7|TRBV27|NA|NA
TGTGCCAGCAGTTACGGCCCAACCTACGAGCAGTACTTC
CASSYGPTYEQYF
>TRBJ1-5|TRBV4-1|NA|NA
TGCGCCAGCAGCGAGCTGGTGGGACAGCCCCAGCATTTT
CASSELVGQPQHF
>TRBJ1-5|TRBV5-6|NA|NA
TGTGCCAGCAGCTTGGGGGCGAGGCAGCCCCAGCATTTT
CASSLGARQPQHF
>TRBJ2-2|TRBV7-3|NA|NA
TGTGCCAGCAGCTTAACCGGCAGGGGTCGTCTTGCCGGGGAGCTGTTTTTT
CASSLTGRGRLAGELFF
>TRBJ2-1|TRBV13|NA|NA
TGTGCCAGCAGCTTAGCGGGACACAATGAGCAGTTCTTC
CASSLAGHNEQFF
>TRBJ2-7|TRBV6-6|NA|NA
TGTGCCAGCAGTTATATGGGACTGGAACACTACGAGCAGTACTTC
CASSYMGLEHYEQYF
>TRBJ2-7|TRBV28|NA|TRBD1
TGTGCCAGCAGGAACTCGGACAGGGGCCATAAGGAGACTTGGGAGCAGTACTTC
CASRNSDRGHKETWEQYF
>TRBJ2-7|TRBV7-9|NA|NA
TGTGCCAGCAGCTTTCCTTCGGCATTATTCTACGAGCAGTACTTC
CASSFPSALFYEQYF
>TRBJ2-7|TRBV7-8|once|TRBD1
TGTGCCAGCAGCGGAGGTCCGGGACAGGGTTACGAGCAGTACTTC
CASSGGPGQGYEQYF
>TRBJ1-4|TRBV28|NA|NA
TGTGCCAGCAGTTTATTGGGCAGATTACCAACTAATGAAAAACTGTTTTTT
CASSLLGRLPTNEKLFF
>TRBJ2-1|TRBV2|NA|NA
TGTGCCAGCAAGTACAATGAGCAGTTCTTC
CASKYNEQFF
>TRBJ2-2|TRBV19|NA|NA
TGTGCCAGTACCGTGAACACCGGGGAGCTGTTTTTT
CASTVNTGELFF
>TRBJ2-7|TRBV27|NA|TRBD2
TGTGCCAGCAGGGGACTAGCGGGGTTAAGCTCCTACGAGCAGTACTTC
CASRGLAGLSSYEQYF
>TRBJ2-5|TRBV27|NA|NA
TGTGCCAGCAGTTTCAGGGAAACCCAAGAGACCCAGTACTTC
CASSFRETQETQYF
>TRBJ1-1|TRBV6-5|NA|TRBD1
TGTGCCAGCAGTTACTTCAGGGGGACTGAAGCTTTCTTT
CASSYFRGTEAFF
>TRBJ2-3|TRBV4-1|NA|TRBD2
TGCGCCAGCAGCCGGTCAGCGGGAGGATTGGATACGCAGTATTTT
CASSRSAGGLDTQYF
>TRBJ2-2|TRBV6-6|NA|NA
TGTGCCAGCAGCCCAGGGGCCGGGGAGCTGTTTTTT
CASSPGAGELFF
>TRBJ2-5|TRBV18|NA|TRBD1
TGTGCCAGCTCACCAGACAGGGTGGGAGAGACCCAGTACTTC
CASSPDRVGETQYF
>TRBJ2-7|TRBV4-2|NA|TRBD1
TGTGCCAGCAGCCAAAGCGCAGGGGGTGGGTACGGGGAATACTTC
CASSQSAGGGYGEYF
>TRBJ1-5|TRBV19|few|NA
TGTGCCAGTAGTTTGGCAGGACTGAGCAATCAGCCCCAGCATTTT
CASSLAGLSNQPQHF
>TRBJ1-4|TRBV13|NA|NA
TGTGCCAGCAGCCCGAAACAAGCCTATGAAAAACTGTTTTTT
CASSPKQAYEKLFF
>TRBJ2-7|TRBV5-1|NA|TRBD1
TGCGCCAGCAGCTTCTCGGCGGACAGGGCCTCAATCTACGAGCAGTACTTC
CASSFSADRASIYEQYF
>TRBJ2-7|TRBV29-1|NA|NA
TGCAGCGTTGAAGATCGGGCTCAAGATCAGTACTTC
CSVEDRAQDQYF
>TRBJ2-7|TRBV28|once|NA
TGTGCCAGCAGTCCTAGAGATACTGGCTACGAGCAGTACTTC
CASSPRDTGYEQYF
>TRBJ1-1|TRBV19|few|TRBD1
TGTGCCAGTAGTCTACCCAGCACCGGGACAGAGAACACTGAAGCTTTCTTT
CASSLPSTGTENTEAFF
>TRBJ2-7|TRBV7-2|NA|TRBD2
TGTGCCAGCAGCACCTTAGCGGGAGTTGGCTCCGAGCAGTACTTC
CASSTLAGVGSEQYF
>TRBJ2-7|TRBV9|NA|NA
TGTGCCAGCAGCGTCGAGGCCAAAGATATCTACGAGCAGTACTTC
CASSVEAKDIYEQYF
>TRBJ2-7|TRBV4-1|NA|NA
TGCGCCAGCAGCCAATTCCTGGACGGCGAGCAGTACTTC
CASSQFLDGEQYF
>TRBJ2-1|TRBV7-9|NA|TRBD2
TGTGCCAGCAGCTCCCGTTGGGGGGGGGACAATGAGCAGTTCTTC
CASSSRWGGDNEQFF
>TRBJ2-5|TRBV27|NA|NA
TGTGCCAGCAGGACCCGGGGAAGCCAAGAGACCCAGTACTTC
CASRTRGSQETQYF
>TRBJ2-5|TRBV9|NA|TRBD2
TGTGCCAGCAGCGTAGATGATAGCGGGAGGGCCGAGACCCAGTACTTC
CASSVDDSGRAETQYF
>TRBJ2-7|TRBV5-1|NA|NA
TGCGCCAGCAGCTCAATGATGGACGGCTACGAGCAGTACTTC
CASSSMMDGYEQYF
>TRBJ2-7|TRBV28|NA|TRBD2
TGTGCCAGCAGCCCGGGACTAGCGGGAGGGCCTAACTTGGGCGAGCAGTACTTC
CASSPGLAGGPNLGEQYF
>TRBJ1-3|TRBV19|NA|NA
TGTGCCAGTAGTAACCCAGACAGGTTCTCTGGAAACACCATATATTTT
CASSNPDRFSGNTIYF